This T cell receptor (beta chain) appears in the sequencing data of a study of blood T cell repertoires in COVID-19. Whole-study context: COVID-19 samples from acute and convalescent phases originated in the United States, Italy and Spain. Sample material is recorded as cDNA or gDNA derived from T cells, B-cell-depleted T cells, or PBMCs.

From germline, CDR1 is SGHNT and CDR2 YYREEE (reference sequence). V was trimmed by 6 bases and J by 0 bases, leaving 16 bases between them. This CDR3 has 16 residues. Patients at the Seattle site were enrolled during active infection and followed longitudinally. This clone has just one count. Per the study methods: The assay estimated nucleated cells by amplifying reference gene primers. Assay: immunoSEQ multiplex PCR; the TCRdb copy retains only in-frame clones and omits some. That table gives V, J and clone size, and the DNA gave D and trimming. This table has about 100,000 clones, about 85% appearing once.

Sequencing was done on a sample of peripheral blood. The chain employs TRBV5-4 and TRBJ2-1, with a tentative D call TRBD2 (7 bases). The sequence was collected from a woman in her 50s with COVID-19, enrolled during active disease. Here the CDR3 reads CASNPRGGSSYNEQFF. DNA for the CDR3: TGTGCCAGCAACCCTAGGGGGGGGAGCTCCTACAATGAGCAGTTCTTC.